The 28 T cell receptor beta chains listed next were all sequenced from one sample in a study of cytomegalovirus exposure and HLA in healthy donors. PCR was performed using 60 Vbeta and 13 Jbeta primers. Some clones are missing from TCRdb's copy, which holds only in-frame ones; the method was immunoSEQ multiplex PCR. Of fewer than 150,000 clones detected, 82% appear once; the ten largest clones hold over 2.5%. Sample: PBMCs. The receptors were gathered from a male donor in good health and CMV-seronegative.

CDR3 DNA: TGTGCCAGCAGTTACACAGCGGAGCGCACAGATACGCAGTATTTT. It translates to CASSYTAERTDTQYF. The chain has TRBV6-5 and TRBJ2-3; D is possibly TRBD2 (5 bases). Germline CDR1 is MNHEY and CDR2 is SVGAGI. V was trimmed by 2 bases and J by 1 base, leaving 10 bases between them. The CDR3 consists of 15 residues.

This clone was picked up one time. The chain combines TRBV5-1 with TRBJ1-2, with 11 positions matching TRBD1. CDR1 SGHRS and CDR2 YFSETQ come from the germline V gene. The CDR3 is 14 amino acids. After removal of 3 bases from V and 9 bases from J, the junction contained 7 bases not matched to a gene. CDR3 bases: TGCGCCAGCAGCTCCCGGACAGGGGGCAGTAGCTACACCTTC. The encoded protein is CASSSRTGGSSYTF. Looking up the rest from reference TRBV5-1 and TRBJ1-2 gives the full variable domain: KAGVTQTPRYLIKTRGQQVTLSCSPISGHRSVSWYQQTPGQGLQFLFEYFSETQRNKGNFPGRFSGRQFSNSRSEMNVSTLELGDSALYLCASSSRTGGSSYTFGSGTRLTVV.

The chain couples TRBV30 to TRBJ1-2, with a tentative D call TRBD1 (6 bases). The germline CDR1 and CDR2 sequences are GTSNPN and SVGIG (reference sequence). The V gene lost 2 bases and the J gene lost 0 bases, with 13 bases spanning the gap. The CDR3 extends over 15 amino acids. CDR3 amino acids: CAWSRGIKANYGYTF. CDR3 nucleotide sequence: TGTGCCTGGAGTAGGGGGATTAAAGCTAACTATGGCTACACCTTC.

This clone was counted a single time. V and J are TRBV7-9 and TRBJ1-4; 9 bases are shared with TRBD1. Germline V lookup: CDR1 SEHNR, CDR2 FQNEAQ (reference sequence). V lost 6 bases, J lost 8 bases, and 4 bases stayed unmatched. The CDR3 is made up of 13 amino acids. The CDR3 here is CASSRDREEKLFF. CDR3 nucleotides: TGTGCCAGCAGTCGGGACAGGGAGGAAAAACTGTTTTTT.

CDR3 DNA: TGTGCCAGCACCAGTGGGGCCCCGTCCTACGAGCAGTACTTC. Its protein is CASTSGAPSYEQYF. The rearrangement joins TRBV11-2 to TRBJ2-7, with a possible D match to TRBD1 (5 bases). Germline V gives CDR1 SGHAT, CDR2 FQNNGV. The CDR3 contains 14 residues. V lost 7 bases to trimming and J lost 1 base, with 14 bases between them.

This chain joins TRBV4-3 and TRBJ2-1; 8 bases line up with TRBD2. Germline CDR1 LGHNA, CDR2 YSLEER. This CDR3 region has 16 residues. Germline trimming cut 4 bases from V and 8 bases from J; bases unmatched to any gene: 13. The chain's CDR3 is CASSRRGGLRQHEQFF. CDR3 nucleotide sequence: TGCGCCAGCAGCCGTCGGGGGGGCCTTAGACAACATGAGCAGTTCTTC.

Concerning this clone itself: The conserved phenylalanine or tryptophan is not found at the CDR3 terminus, so this likely reflects a read error. No DNA is shown, since the ends of the CDR3 on it are uncertain; the CDR3 is the one TCRdb lists. V usage is TRBV19 and J usage is TRBJ2-7; TRBD1 was called by the table and not checked on the DNA. Germline V gene sequence: CDR1 LNHDA, CDR2 SQIVND (reference sequence). Including both end residues, the CDR3 is 8 amino acids long. The CDR3 spells CAIVQGRA.

Points on this clone: The junction shows a germline mismatch at one end, possibly a read error. V and J are TRBV6-6 and TRBJ2-7; 8 bases align to TRBD1. Germline loops: CDR1 MNHNY, CDR2 SVGAGI (reference sequence). The CDR3 sequence is 16 residues long. The CDR3 bases are TGTGCCAGCAGTTACTCTTCCGGGACAGGCGCCCCAGGCTCGGTCTTC. It encodes CASSYSSGTGAPGSVF.

This clone has a handful of counts. V gene TRBV5-1 combines with J gene TRBJ2-2; TRBD1 is a possible D gene (5 bases). V was pared by 7 bases and J by 3 bases, with 16 bases between. The CDR3 consists of 15 residues. Germline V CDR1 and CDR2: SGHRS, YFSETQ. CDR3 sequence reads: CASGRTPQDTGELFF. CDR3 DNA: TGCGCCAGCGGAAGGACACCCCAAGACACCGGGGAGCTGTTTTTT.

The chain couples TRBV6-5 to TRBJ1-5; the match to TRBD1 covers 7 bases. The germline gives CDR1 MNHEY, CDR2 SVGAGI. V lost 4 bases, J lost 9 bases, and 9 bases stayed unmatched. CDR3 length: 14 amino acids. CDR3 sequence (DNA): TGTGCCAGCAGTTCGGGACAGCTATCAGGGCCCCAGCATTTT. This sequence encodes CASSSGQLSGPQHF.

The chain recombines TRBV9 with TRBJ1-1; the D gene is possibly TRBD1 (5 bases). Trimming left V 4 bases short and J 3 bases short, with 16 bases between. Germline V lookup: CDR1 SGDLS, CDR2 YYNGEE. This CDR3 region has 15 residues. The chain's CDR3 is CASSPSGEPDTEAFF. The CDR3 bases are TGTGCCAGCAGCCCATCGGGGGAACCTGACACTGAAGCTTTCTTT.

This chain uses TRBV6-1 with TRBJ2-7; TRBD2 agrees at 7 bases. This CDR3 contains 16 residues. Per the germline V gene, CDR1 is MNHNS and CDR2 is SASEGT. J was trimmed by 1 base and V by 2 bases; bases with no gene match: 8. CDR3 in amino acids: CASSEWDSGFSYEQYF. For the CDR3, the DNA is TGTGCCAGCAGTGAATGGGATAGCGGGTTTTCCTACGAGCAGTACTTC.

About this clone: In the same sample, other DNA sequences code for this CDR3. The gene calls are TRBV29-1 and TRBJ2-7; 8 bases line up with TRBD1. Germline lookup yields CDR1 SQVTM and CDR2 ANQGSEA. The CDR3 runs 12 residues. The ends lost 4 bases at V and 2 bases at J; junction bases unmatched: 1. CDR3 amino acids: CSVGTGTYEQYF. The CDR3 DNA reads as TGCAGCGTTGGGACAGGGACCTACGAGCAGTACTTC.

The V call is TRBV4-3, the J call TRBJ1-1, with D tentatively TRBD1 (6 bases). CDR3 length: 14 amino acids. Germline lookup yields CDR1 LGHNA and CDR2 YSLEER. The V end lost 3 bases, the J end lost 6 bases, and 14 bases lay between the germline ends. The DNA of the CDR3 is TGCGCCAGCAGCCAGTACGGGGGGCACCCTGAAGCTTTCTTT. As protein: CASSQYGGHPEAFF.

The J gene is TRBJ1-2, the V gene TRBV11-2, with unresolved D. Germline CDR1 and CDR2: SGHAT and FQNNGV. V shed 3 bases and J shed 1 base, with 9 bases lying between them. This CDR3 is 14 amino acids long. CDR3 amino acids: CASSFKAGNYGYTF. In DNA, the CDR3 is TGTGCCAGCAGCTTTAAGGCGGGTAACTATGGCTACACCTTC.

This clone was observed a few times. V gene TRBV2 combines with J gene TRBJ2-5, with D unresolved. The CDR3 sequence is 12 residues long. Trimming took off 8 bases at V and 5 bases at J, with 12 bases between the two ends. Per germline, CDR1 SNHLY and CDR2 FYNNEI. In nucleotides, the CDR3 is TGTGCCAGCGGCCGGAGTGGGGAGACCCAGTACTTC. It is translated as CASGRSGETQYF.

J is TRBJ1-1 and V is TRBV10-3; TRBD1 might be the D (5 bases). The V end lost 4 bases, the J end lost 10 bases, and 13 bases lay between the germline ends. The CDR3 consists of 12 residues. The V gene's germline CDR1 is ENHRY and CDR2 SYGVKD. The CDR3 DNA reads as TGTGCCATCAGTGGGGAGGGGCGAGGAGCTTTCTTT. Translating gives CAISGEGRGAFF.

The chain combines TRBV4-3 with TRBJ2-7; TRBD1 matches 11 bases. V gave up 4 bases and J gave up 2 bases; unmatched junction bases: 1. The CDR3 length is 14 residues. CDR1 LGHNA and CDR2 YSLEER come from the germline V gene. CDR3: CASSPGQGAYEQYF. CDR3 bases: TGCGCCAGCAGCCCGGGACAGGGGGCCTACGAGCAGTACTTC.

The count of this clone is one. V is TRBV19 and J is TRBJ2-7; 7 nucleotides line up with TRBD1. This CDR3 has 15 amino acids. Trimming cost V 4 bases and J 0 bases; bases outside gene matches: 6. Germline V gives CDR1 LNHDA, CDR2 SQIVND (reference sequence). The CDR3 region has the DNA TGTGCCAGTAGTAAGGGGACAGCGAGCTCCTACGAGCAGTACTTC. This sequence encodes CASSKGTASSYEQYF.

The J gene is TRBJ2-1, the V gene TRBV29-1; no clear D. The CDR3 has 12 amino acids. With 6 bases removed from V and 5 bases from J, the gap between germline ends came to 11 bases. Germline CDR1 is SQVTM and CDR2 is ANQGSEA. CDR3: CSVPRSDNEQFF. The CDR3 DNA follows: TGCAGCGTCCCTCGATCAGACAATGAGCAGTTCTTC.

CDR3 amino acids: CASSWQAPNEQFF. CDR3 DNA: TGTGCCAGCAGTTGGCAGGCCCCCAATGAGCAGTTCTTC. This chain links TRBV27 with TRBJ2-1; no clear D. Germline loops: CDR1 MNHEY, CDR2 SMNVEV (reference sequence). There are 13 residues in the CDR3. V was shortened by 4 bases and J by 6 bases, with 10 bases between the two germline ends.

The chain carries TRBV2 and TRBJ1-4; no firm D call. Trimming cost V 6 bases and J 5 bases, with 10 bases left between them. Germline V gene lookup returns CDR1 SNHLY and CDR2 FYNNEI. This CDR3 region has 13 residues. The CDR3 reads CASRPQHNEKLFF. CDR3 bases: TGTGCCAGCAGGCCACAGCACAATGAAAAACTGTTTTTT.

The V gene is TRBV5-8, the J gene TRBJ2-2, with a possible D match to TRBD1 (6 bases). The CDR3 spans 15 residues. CDR1 and CDR2 (germline): SGHTS, YDEGEE. The V gene lost 3 bases and the J gene lost 3 bases, with 12 bases spanning the gap. The CDR3: CASSSGTPYTGELFF. CDR3 sequence (DNA): TGTGCCAGCAGCTCCGGGACACCATACACCGGGGAGCTGTTTTTT.

The rearrangement links TRBV29-1 to TRBJ2-5; 12 bases agree with TRBD2. This CDR3 is 15 amino acids long. Germline-derived CDR1 and CDR2 are SQVTM and ANQGSEA. V lost 5 bases, J lost 2 bases, and 6 bases stayed unmatched. The CDR3 region is CSVLPSGREQETQYF. The CDR3 DNA reads as TGCAGCGTTCTTCCTAGCGGGAGGGAACAAGAGACCCAGTACTTC.

This clone is a singleton in its sample. The chain links TRBV28 to TRBJ2-7, with 9 bases identical to TRBD1. The CDR3 length is 13 residues. Looked up from germline, CDR1 is MDHEN and CDR2 is SYDVKM. J gave up 5 bases and V 4 bases, and 3 bases lay outside the gene matches. Here the CDR3 reads CASSSGQGDEQYF. The CDR3 bases are TGTGCCAGCAGTTCGGGACAGGGTGACGAGCAGTACTTC.

J is TRBJ2-3 and V is TRBV21-1; no check of the table's D call, TRBD2, against the DNA was made. TRBV21-1 is described as a pseudogene. This CDR3 has 14 residues. DNA for the CDR3: TGTGCCAGCAGCCGTGCCAGCGGTACAGATACGCAGTATTTT. Encoded protein: CASSRASGTDTQYF.

V gene TRBV4-2 combines with J gene TRBJ2-5, with D possibly being TRBD1 (6 bases). Trimming cost V 1 base and J 5 bases, with 11 bases left between them. The CDR3 loop spans 14 amino acids. The germline gives CDR1 LGHNA, CDR2 YNFKEQ. The CDR3 nucleotides read TGTGCCAGCAGCCAAGTTACAGGGAAGGAGACCCAGTACTTC. It is translated as CASSQVTGKETQYF.

In this sample, this clone turned up once. The CDR3 DNA reads TGTGCCAGTAGTTCTCCAGGGGATCAGCCCCAGCATTTT. As protein: CASSSPGDQPQHF. V and J are TRBV19 and TRBJ1-5, with a possible D match to TRBD1 (6 bases). Germline V lookup: CDR1 LNHDA, CDR2 SQIVND (reference sequence). V lost 5 bases and J lost 5, with 10 bases in between. This CDR3 has 13 residues. Complete variable domain (other parts from reference TRBV19 and TRBJ1-5): DGGITQSPKYLFRKEGQNVTLSCEQNLNHDAMYWYRQDPGQGLRLIYYSQIVNDFQKGDIAEGYSVSREKKESFPLTVTSAQKNPTAFYLCASSSPGDQPQHFGDGTRLSIL.